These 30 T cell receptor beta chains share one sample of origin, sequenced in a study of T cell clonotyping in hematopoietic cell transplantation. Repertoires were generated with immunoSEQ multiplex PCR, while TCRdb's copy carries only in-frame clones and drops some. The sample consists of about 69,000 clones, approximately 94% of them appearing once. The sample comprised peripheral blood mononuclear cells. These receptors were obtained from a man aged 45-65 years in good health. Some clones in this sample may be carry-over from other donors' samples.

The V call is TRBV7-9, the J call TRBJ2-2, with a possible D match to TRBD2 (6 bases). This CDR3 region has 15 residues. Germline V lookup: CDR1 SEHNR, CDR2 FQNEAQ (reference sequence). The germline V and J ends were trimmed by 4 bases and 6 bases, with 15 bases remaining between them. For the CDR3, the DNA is TGTGCCAGCAGCTCATGGACTATATCGCCCGGGGAGCTGTTTTTT. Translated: CASSSWTISPGELFF.

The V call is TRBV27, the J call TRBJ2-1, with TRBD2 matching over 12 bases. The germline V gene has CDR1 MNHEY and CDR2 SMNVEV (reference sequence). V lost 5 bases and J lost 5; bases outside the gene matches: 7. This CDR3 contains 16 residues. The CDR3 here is CASSPWTSGKNNEQFF. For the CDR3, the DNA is TGTGCCAGCAGTCCGTGGACTAGCGGGAAAAACAATGAGCAGTTCTTC.

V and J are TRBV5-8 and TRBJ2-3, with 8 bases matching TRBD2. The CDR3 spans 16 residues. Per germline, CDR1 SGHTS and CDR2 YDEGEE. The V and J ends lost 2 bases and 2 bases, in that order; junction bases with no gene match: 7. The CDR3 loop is CASSFARGANTDTQYF. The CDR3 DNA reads TGTGCCAGCAGCTTCGCGCGGGGGGCGAACACAGATACGCAGTATTTT.

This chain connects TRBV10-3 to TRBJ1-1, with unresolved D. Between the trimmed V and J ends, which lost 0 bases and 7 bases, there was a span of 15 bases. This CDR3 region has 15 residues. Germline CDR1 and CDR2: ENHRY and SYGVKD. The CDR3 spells CAISESGVGANEAFF. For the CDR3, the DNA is TGTGCCATCAGTGAGTCGGGCGTAGGTGCTAATGAAGCTTTCTTT.

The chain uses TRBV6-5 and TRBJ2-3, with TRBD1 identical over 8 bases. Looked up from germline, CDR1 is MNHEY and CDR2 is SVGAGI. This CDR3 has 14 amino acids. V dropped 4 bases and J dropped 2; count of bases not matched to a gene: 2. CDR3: CASSWTGHTDTQYF. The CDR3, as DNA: TGTGCCAGCAGTTGGACAGGGCACACAGATACGCAGTATTTT.

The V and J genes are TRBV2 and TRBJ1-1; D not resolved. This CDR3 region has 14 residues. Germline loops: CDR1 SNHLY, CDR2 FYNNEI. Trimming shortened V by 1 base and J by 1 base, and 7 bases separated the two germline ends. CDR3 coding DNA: TGTGCCAGCAGTGAAGAGGGTACGAACACTGAAGCTTTCTTT. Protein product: CASSEEGTNTEAFF.

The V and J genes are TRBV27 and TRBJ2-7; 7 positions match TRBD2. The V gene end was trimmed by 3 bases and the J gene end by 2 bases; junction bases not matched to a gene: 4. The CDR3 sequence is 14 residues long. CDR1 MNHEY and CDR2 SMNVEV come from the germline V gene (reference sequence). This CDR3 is CASSFGLGTYEQYF. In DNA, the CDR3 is TGTGCCAGCAGTTTCGGACTAGGAACCTACGAGCAGTACTTC.

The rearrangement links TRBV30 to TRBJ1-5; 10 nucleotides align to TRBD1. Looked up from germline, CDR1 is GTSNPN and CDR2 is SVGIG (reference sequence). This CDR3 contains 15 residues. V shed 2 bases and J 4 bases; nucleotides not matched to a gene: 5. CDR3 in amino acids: CAWSIDRGLNQPQHF. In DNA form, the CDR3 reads TGTGCCTGGAGTATTGACAGGGGGCTGAATCAGCCCCAGCATTTT.

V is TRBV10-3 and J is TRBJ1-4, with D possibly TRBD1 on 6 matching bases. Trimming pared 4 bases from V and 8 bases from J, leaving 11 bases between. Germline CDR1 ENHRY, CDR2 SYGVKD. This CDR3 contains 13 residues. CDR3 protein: CAISGHREEKLFF. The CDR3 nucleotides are TGTGCCATCAGTGGCCACAGGGAAGAAAAACTGTTTTTT.

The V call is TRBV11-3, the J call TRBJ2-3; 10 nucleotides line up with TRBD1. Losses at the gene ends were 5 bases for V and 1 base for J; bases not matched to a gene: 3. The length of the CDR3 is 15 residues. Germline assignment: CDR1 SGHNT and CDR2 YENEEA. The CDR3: CASSPTGGRTDTQYF. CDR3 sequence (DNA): TGTGCCAGCAGCCCGACAGGGGGCCGCACAGATACGCAGTATTTT.

The CDR3 is CASSQRQDDGKLFF. CDR3 coding DNA: TGTGCCAGCAGCCAACGACAGGACGATGGAAAACTGTTTTTT. The rearrangement joins TRBV14 to TRBJ1-4; D might be TRBD1 (6 bases). The length of the CDR3 is 14 residues. Germline V gene sequence: CDR1 SGHDN, CDR2 FVKESK. Trimming removed 2 bases at V and 10 bases at J, with 14 bases between.

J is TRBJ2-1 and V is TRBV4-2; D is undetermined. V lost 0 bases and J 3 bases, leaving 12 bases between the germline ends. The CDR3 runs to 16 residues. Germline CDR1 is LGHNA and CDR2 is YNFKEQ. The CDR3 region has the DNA TGTGCCAGCAGCCAAGATGCACCTAACCTCTACAATGAGCAGTTCTTC. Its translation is CASSQDAPNLYNEQFF.

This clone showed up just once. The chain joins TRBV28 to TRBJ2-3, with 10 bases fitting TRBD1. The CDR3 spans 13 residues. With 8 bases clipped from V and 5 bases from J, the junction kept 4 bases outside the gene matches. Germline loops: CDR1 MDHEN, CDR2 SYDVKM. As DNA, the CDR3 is TGTGCCAGCTGGACAGGGGGTCTAGATACGCAGTATTTT. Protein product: CASWTGGLDTQYF.

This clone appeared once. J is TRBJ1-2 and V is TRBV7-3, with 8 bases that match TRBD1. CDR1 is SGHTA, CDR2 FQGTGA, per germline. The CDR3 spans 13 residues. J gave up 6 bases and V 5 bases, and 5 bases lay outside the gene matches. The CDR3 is CASSDRTGNGYTF. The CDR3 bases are TGTGCCAGCAGCGATAGGACAGGGAATGGCTACACCTTC. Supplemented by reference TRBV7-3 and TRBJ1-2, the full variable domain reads GAGVSQTPSNKVTEKGKYVELRCDPISGHTALYWYRQSLGQGPEFLIYFQGTGAADDSGLPNDRFFAVRPEGSVSTLKIQRTERGDSAVYLCASSDRTGNGYTFGSGTRLTVV.

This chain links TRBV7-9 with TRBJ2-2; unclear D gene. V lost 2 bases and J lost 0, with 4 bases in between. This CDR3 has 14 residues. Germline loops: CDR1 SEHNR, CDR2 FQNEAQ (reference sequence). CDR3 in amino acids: CASSLIPNTGELFF. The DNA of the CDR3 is TGTGCCAGCAGCTTAATCCCGAACACCGGGGAGCTGTTTTTT. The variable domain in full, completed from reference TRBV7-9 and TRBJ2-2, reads DTGVSQNPRHKITKRGQNVTFRCDPISEHNRLYWYRQTLGQGPEFLTYFQNEAQLEKSRLLSDRFSAERPKGSFSTLEIQRTEQGDSAMYLCASSLIPNTGELFFGEGSRLTVL.

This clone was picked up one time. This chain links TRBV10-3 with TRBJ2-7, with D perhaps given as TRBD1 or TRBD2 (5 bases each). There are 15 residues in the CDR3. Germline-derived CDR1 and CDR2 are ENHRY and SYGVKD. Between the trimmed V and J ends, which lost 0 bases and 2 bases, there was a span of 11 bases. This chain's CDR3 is CAISESRDPTYEQYF. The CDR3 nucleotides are TGTGCCATCAGTGAGTCTAGGGACCCGACCTACGAGCAGTACTTC.

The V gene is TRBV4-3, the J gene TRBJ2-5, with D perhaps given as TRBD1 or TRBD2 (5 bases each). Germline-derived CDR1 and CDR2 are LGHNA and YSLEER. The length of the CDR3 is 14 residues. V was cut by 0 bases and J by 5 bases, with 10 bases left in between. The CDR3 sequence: CASSQDRGVETQYF. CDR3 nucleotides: TGCGCCAGCAGCCAAGATCGAGGGGTCGAGACCCAGTACTTC.

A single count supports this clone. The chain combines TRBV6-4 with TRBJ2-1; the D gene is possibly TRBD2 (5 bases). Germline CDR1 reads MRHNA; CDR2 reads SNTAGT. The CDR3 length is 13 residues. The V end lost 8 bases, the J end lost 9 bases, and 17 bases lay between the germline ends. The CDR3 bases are TGTGCCAGCGCCCCTGGAGGACTGGGTGAGCAGTTCTTC. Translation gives CASAPGGLGEQFF.

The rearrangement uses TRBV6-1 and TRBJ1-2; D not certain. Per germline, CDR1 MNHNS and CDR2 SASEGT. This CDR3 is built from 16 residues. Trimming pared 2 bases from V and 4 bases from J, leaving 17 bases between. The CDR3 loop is CASSELFWQKTYGYTF. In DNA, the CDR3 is TGTGCCAGCAGTGAATTGTTTTGGCAGAAGACCTATGGCTACACCTTC.

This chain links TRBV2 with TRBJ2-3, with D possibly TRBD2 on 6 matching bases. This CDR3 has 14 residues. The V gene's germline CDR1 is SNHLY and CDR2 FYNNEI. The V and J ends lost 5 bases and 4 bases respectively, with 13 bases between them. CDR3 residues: CASSPRRAPDTQYF. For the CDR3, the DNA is TGTGCCAGCAGTCCCAGGAGGGCCCCAGATACGCAGTATTTT.

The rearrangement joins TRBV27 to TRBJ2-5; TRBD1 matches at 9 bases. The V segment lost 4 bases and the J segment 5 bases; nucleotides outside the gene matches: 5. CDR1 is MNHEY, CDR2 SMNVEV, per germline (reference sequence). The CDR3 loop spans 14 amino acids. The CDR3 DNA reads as TGTGCCAGCAGTTCATACAGGGGGCCGGAGACCCAGTACTTC. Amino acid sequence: CASSSYRGPETQYF.

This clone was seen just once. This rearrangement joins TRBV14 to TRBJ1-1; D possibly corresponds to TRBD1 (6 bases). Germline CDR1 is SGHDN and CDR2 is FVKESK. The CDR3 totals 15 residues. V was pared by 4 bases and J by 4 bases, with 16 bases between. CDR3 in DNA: TGTGCCAGCAGCCGAGAGACAGGTTGGAGCACTGAAGCTTTCTTT. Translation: CASSRETGWSTEAFF.

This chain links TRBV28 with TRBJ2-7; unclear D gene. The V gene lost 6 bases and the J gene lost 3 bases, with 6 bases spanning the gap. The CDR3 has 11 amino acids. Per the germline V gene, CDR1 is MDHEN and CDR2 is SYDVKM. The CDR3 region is CASSPNYEQYF. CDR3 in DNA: TGTGCCAGCAGCCCAAACTACGAGCAGTACTTC.

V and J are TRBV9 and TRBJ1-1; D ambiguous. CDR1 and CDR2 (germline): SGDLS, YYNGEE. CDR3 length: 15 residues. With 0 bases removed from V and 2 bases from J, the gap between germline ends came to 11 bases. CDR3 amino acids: CASSVEGSVNTEAFF. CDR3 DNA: TGTGCCAGCAGCGTAGAAGGATCCGTCAACACTGAAGCTTTCTTT.

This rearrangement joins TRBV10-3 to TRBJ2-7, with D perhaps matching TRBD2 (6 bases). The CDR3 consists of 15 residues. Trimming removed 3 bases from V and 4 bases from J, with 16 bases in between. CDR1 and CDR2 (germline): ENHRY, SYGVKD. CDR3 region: CAISDSRGSVYEQYF. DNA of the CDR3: TGTGCCATCAGTGATTCGCGGGGATCGGTATACGAGCAGTACTTC.

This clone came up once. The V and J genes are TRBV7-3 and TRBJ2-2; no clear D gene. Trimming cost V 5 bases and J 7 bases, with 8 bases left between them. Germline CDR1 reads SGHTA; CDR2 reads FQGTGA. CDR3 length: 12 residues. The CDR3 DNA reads TGTGCCAGCAGCCGTCGTAGCGGGGAGCTGTTTTTT. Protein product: CASSRRSGELFF.

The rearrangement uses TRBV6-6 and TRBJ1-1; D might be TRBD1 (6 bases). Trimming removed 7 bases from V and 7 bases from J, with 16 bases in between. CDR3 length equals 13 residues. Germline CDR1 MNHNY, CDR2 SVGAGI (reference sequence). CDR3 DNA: TGTGCCAGCAAACCGACAGGCCAGATTGAAGCTTTCTTT. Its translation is CASKPTGQIEAFF.

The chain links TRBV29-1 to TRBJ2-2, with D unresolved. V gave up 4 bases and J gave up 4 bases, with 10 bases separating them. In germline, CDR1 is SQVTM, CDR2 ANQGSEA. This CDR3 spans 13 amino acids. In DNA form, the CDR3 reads TGCAGCGTTGCGGGCCTGCTCACCGGGGAGCTGTTTTTT. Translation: CSVAGLLTGELFF.

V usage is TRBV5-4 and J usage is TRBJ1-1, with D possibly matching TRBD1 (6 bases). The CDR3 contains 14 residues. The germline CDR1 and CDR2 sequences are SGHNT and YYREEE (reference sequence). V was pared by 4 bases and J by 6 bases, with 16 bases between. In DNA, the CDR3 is TGTGCCAGCAGCCCAACAGGGAGAATGGCTGAAGCTTTCTTT. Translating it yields CASSPTGRMAEAFF.

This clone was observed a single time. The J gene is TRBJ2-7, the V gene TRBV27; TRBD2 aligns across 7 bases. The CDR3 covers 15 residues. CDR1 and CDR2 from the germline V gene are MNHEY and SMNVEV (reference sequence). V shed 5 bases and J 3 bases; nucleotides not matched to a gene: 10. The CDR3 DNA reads TGTGCCAGCAGTGCAGACCCTAGCGGCGACTACGAGCAGTACTTC. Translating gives CASSADPSGDYEQYF.